The next 21 T cell receptor beta chains were all read from a single sample in a study of T cell responses to AZD1222 COVID-19 vaccine. TCRdb's table, derived via immunoSEQ multiplex PCR, lists solely in-frame clones and lacks some. The repertoire consists of around 130,000 clones, with about 86% occurring once and the leading ten covering around 12%. The sequences come from peripheral blood, collected on day 0 of AZD1222 vaccination. These TCRs come from an adult in good health.

The chain recombines TRBV9 with TRBJ2-3, with TRBD2 as a possible D gene (6 bases). The CDR3 is 15 amino acids. Trimming pared 0 bases from V and 3 bases from J, leaving 11 bases between. CDR1 SGDLS and CDR2 YYNGEE come from the germline V gene. CDR3 sequence: CASSVGSGETDTQYF. The CDR3 DNA sequence: TGTGCCAGCAGCGTAGGGTCGGGGGAGACAGATACGCAGTATTTT.

This chain uses TRBV7-6 with TRBJ1-2, with D tentatively TRBD1 (5 bases). Trimming left V 5 bases short and J 7 bases short, with 14 bases between. This CDR3 contains 13 residues. Germline lookup yields CDR1 SGHVS and CDR2 FNYEAQ. The CDR3 DNA follows: TGTGCCAGCAGCCCGGCCAGGGAGGGTGGCTACACCTTC. This sequence encodes CASSPAREGGYTF.

This chain links TRBV19 with TRBJ2-5, with 9 nucleotides matching TRBD1. The trim removed 9 bases at V and 5 bases at J, leaving 10 bases unmatched. This CDR3 comprises 14 residues. Germline V gene data show CDR1 as LNHDA and CDR2 as SQIVND (reference sequence). The CDR3 coding sequence is TGTGCCAGGTGGACAGGGGTCAATAAGGAGACCCAGTACTTC. Its protein is CARWTGVNKETQYF.

The chain has TRBV24-1 and TRBJ1-5; 10 bases are shared with TRBD1. The CDR3 consists of 16 residues. The ends lost 2 bases at V and 5 bases at J; junction bases unmatched: 5. Germline values: CDR1 KGHDR, CDR2 SFDVKD. The CDR3 here is CATSDSGQGSYQPQHF. CDR3 DNA sequence: TGTGCCACCAGTGATTCGGGACAGGGGTCCTATCAGCCCCAGCATTTT.

The CDR3 spells CASSLGGRGNQPQHF. The CDR3 nucleotides read TGTGCCAGCAGTTTGGGTGGGAGGGGAAATCAGCCCCAGCATTTT. J is TRBJ1-5 and V is TRBV28; perhaps TRBD1 as D (5 bases). Germline V gene lookup returns CDR1 MDHEN and CDR2 SYDVKM. Trimming cost V 3 bases and J 4 bases, with 13 bases left between them. The CDR3 is made up of 15 amino acids. The full variable domain, with the rest looked up from reference TRBV28 and TRBJ1-5, is DVKVTQSSRYLVKRTGEKVFLECVQDMDHENMFWYRQDPGLGLRLIYFSYDVKMKEKGDIPEGYSVSREKKERFSLILESASTNQTSMYLCASSLGGRGNQPQHFGDGTRLSIL.

The chain combines TRBV10-3 with TRBJ1-2; D gene uncertain. The germline gives CDR1 ENHRY, CDR2 SYGVKD. The length of the CDR3 is 14 residues. V dropped 2 bases and J dropped 3 bases, with 10 bases sitting between them. CDR3 coding DNA: TGTGCCATCAGTGAGGGGTTGTTGTACTATGGCTACACCTTC. It is translated as CAISEGLLYYGYTF.

The rearrangement links TRBV7-9 to TRBJ1-2; D remains unclear. Germline CDR1 and CDR2: SEHNR and FQNEAQ (reference sequence). Trimming pared 1 base from V and 2 bases from J, leaving 8 bases between. CDR3 length: 14 amino acids. In nucleotides, the CDR3 is TGTGCCAGCAGCTTAGACCCCGCCAACTATGGCTACACCTTC. The encoded protein is CASSLDPANYGYTF.

This chain joins TRBV27 and TRBJ2-1; D is uncertain. The CDR3 contains 14 residues. Germline V gene data show CDR1 as MNHEY and CDR2 as SMNVEV (reference sequence). Trimming removed 6 bases at V and 6 bases at J, with 15 bases between. CDR3 sequence: CASSSGRTINEQFF. The DNA of the CDR3 is TGTGCCAGCAGCTCCGGCCGGACGATCAATGAGCAGTTCTTC.

The V and J genes are TRBV6-5 and TRBJ2-2, with a weak D call TRBD1 (5 bases). CDR3 length: 13 amino acids. With 7 bases removed from V and 3 bases from J, the gap between germline ends came to 9 bases. Germline lookup yields CDR1 MNHEY and CDR2 SVGAGI. This CDR3 reads CASTKGYTGELFF. The CDR3, as DNA: TGTGCCAGCACAAAGGGGTACACCGGGGAGCTGTTTTTT.

The V gene is TRBV7-6, the J gene TRBJ2-3, with D possibly being TRBD2 (6 bases). Between the trimmed V and J ends, which lost 5 bases and 5 bases, there was a span of 11 bases. CDR1 is SGHVS and CDR2 is FNYEAQ in the germline V gene. This CDR3 has 13 residues. The CDR3 is CASSAGTLDTQYF. CDR3 DNA sequence: TGTGCCAGCAGCGCCGGGACTCTAGATACGCAGTATTTT.

The chain links TRBV7-2 to TRBJ2-7; maybe TRBD1 (6 bases). Germline-derived CDR1 and CDR2 are SGHTA and FQGNSA. Trimming cost V 1 base and J 8 bases, with 12 bases left between them. The CDR3 extends over 13 amino acids. Here the CDR3 DNA reads TGTGCCAGCAGCTTAGAGAACAGGGACAAGCAGTACTTC. It codes for CASSLENRDKQYF.

This clone appeared once. V gene TRBV19 combines with J gene TRBJ1-5; D might be TRBD1 (5 bases). V was cut by 6 bases and J by 2 bases, with 14 bases left in between. Per germline, CDR1 LNHDA and CDR2 SQIVND (reference sequence). The CDR3 sequence is 15 residues long. The CDR3 reads CASSREGFGNQPQHF. Here the CDR3 DNA reads TGTGCCAGTAGCAGGGAGGGGTTTGGCAATCAGCCCCAGCATTTT.

The genes are TRBV5-4 and TRBJ1-2; 11 bases are shared with TRBD1. This CDR3 is built from 13 residues. Per the germline V gene, CDR1 is SGHNT and CDR2 is YYREEE (reference sequence). The V segment lost 3 bases and the J segment 7 bases; nucleotides outside the gene matches: 2. Written as DNA, the CDR3 is TGTGCCAGCAGCTGGGGGACAGGGGGTGGCTACACCTTC. Its protein product is CASSWGTGGGYTF.

The chain carries TRBV2 and TRBJ2-3; 8 bases align to TRBD2. V shed 3 bases and J 8 bases; nucleotides not matched to a gene: 7. The CDR3 length is 14 residues. The germline V gene has CDR1 SNHLY and CDR2 FYNNEI. The CDR3 is CASSEREASGTQYF. The DNA of the CDR3 is TGTGCCAGCAGTGAGCGGGAGGCGAGTGGTACGCAGTATTTT.

This chain joins TRBV7-8 and TRBJ1-1; maybe TRBD1 (6 bases). V lost 5 bases and J lost 3, with 7 bases in between. The CDR3 is made up of 12 amino acids. The germline V gene has CDR1 SGHVS and CDR2 FQNEAQ. The CDR3 protein is CASSEGDTEAFF. The CDR3 DNA sequence: TGTGCCAGCAGCGAGGGGGACACTGAAGCTTTCTTT.

V gene TRBV5-8 combines with J gene TRBJ1-5; weak D call: TRBD1 (6 bases). V was shortened by 1 base and J by 4 bases, with 9 bases between the two germline ends. The CDR3 totals 14 residues. Germline values: CDR1 SGHTS, CDR2 YDEGEE. CDR3 sequence (DNA): TGTGCCAGCAGCTTGATGGGGGCGAATCAGCCCCAGCATTTT. This gives the protein CASSLMGANQPQHF. Full variable domain (rest looked up from reference TRBV5-8 and TRBJ1-5): EAGVTQSPTHLIKTRGQQATLRCSPISGHTSVYWYQQALGLGLQFLLWYDEGEERNRGNFPPRFSGRQFPNYSSELNVNALELEDSALYLCASSLMGANQPQHFGDGTRLSIL.

The genes are TRBV6-1 and TRBJ1-3; D uncertain. Trimming took 2 bases from V and 0 from J, leaving 11 bases between them. Germline V gene data show CDR1 as MNHNS and CDR2 as SASEGT. There are 16 residues in the CDR3. The CDR3 nucleotides are TGTGCCAGCAGTGAATCCCTCCAGTTCTCTGGAAACACCATATATTTT. Residues: CASSESLQFSGNTIYF.

The V gene is TRBV7-3, the J gene TRBJ1-2; the D gene is possibly TRBD1 (6 bases). CDR3 length: 15 amino acids. The V end was cut by 0 bases, the J end by 6 bases, with 14 bases between. Germline CDR1 is SGHTA and CDR2 is FQGTGA. The CDR3 protein is CASSLTGQSPHGYTF. The CDR3 region has the DNA TGTGCCAGCAGCTTAACGGGACAAAGTCCCCATGGCTACACCTTC.

J is TRBJ2-1 and V is TRBV2; TRBD1 matches 9 bases. The V gene's germline CDR1 is SNHLY and CDR2 FYNNEI. J lost 4 bases, V lost 5 bases, and 9 bases had no gene match. This CDR3 spans 16 amino acids. The DNA of the CDR3 is TGTGCCAGCAGTCGGGGACAGGGCTTGGGGTACAATGAGCAGTTCTTC. It codes for CASSRGQGLGYNEQFF. The full variable domain, rest sourced from reference TRBV2 and TRBJ2-1, is EPEVTQTPSHQVTQMGQEVILRCVPISNHLYFYWYRQILGQKVEFLVSFYNNEISEKSEIFDDQFSVERPDGSNFTLKIRSTKLEDSAMYFCASSRGQGLGYNEQFFGPGTRLTVL.

The chain joins TRBV19 to TRBJ2-4; D unclear. This CDR3 has 15 residues. Trimming took 5 bases from V and 2 from J, leaving 13 bases between them. Germline V gene lookup returns CDR1 LNHDA and CDR2 SQIVND (reference sequence). CDR3 bases: TGTGCCAGTAGTGGTCAGGTGGGCCCCAAAAACATTCAGTACTTC. This codes for CASSGQVGPKNIQYF.

Written as DNA, the CDR3 is TGCGCCAGCAGCTTGGCCGGTCCCCGCTCTGAAGCTTTCTTT. Translated, it gives CASSLAGPRSEAFF. V usage is TRBV5-1 and J usage is TRBJ1-1; D is unclear. V lost 0 bases and J 6 bases, leaving 12 bases between the germline ends. The CDR3 length is 14 residues. CDR1 and CDR2 from the germline V gene are SGHRS and YFSETQ.